Sequencing of this T cell receptor (beta chain) was carried out in a study of blood T cell repertoires in COVID-19 (TCRdb year 2020). Looking at the study overall: Collaborator samples came from the United States, Italy and Spain and covered acute and convalescent phases of COVID-19. Where HLA class I and class II types were available, the types were taken from metadata supplied by the sample provider, not from assay-based typing. A freely available public database, intended as a resource for researchers studying the immune response to SARS-CoV-2, is where the repertoires were released. Subjects who had been exposed to COVID-19, were actively infected with it, or had recovered from it provided the deeply sampled blood TCRbeta repertoires that made up the dataset. The prospective study material was composed of cDNA or gDNA derived from T cells, B-cell-depleted T cells, or PBMCs. The samples were drawn from two sources: the first 160 participants of the ongoing ImmuneRACE study, and some 1,300 subjects contributed by 6 global collaborators. Sample metadata almost always included a de-identified subject ID, COVID-19 status, age in years and sex. Overall study outcomes, separate from this receptor: The quantity of clinical and demographic metadata differed by source and by participant and was supplied without curation.

TCRbeta CDR3 regions were amplified from genomic DNA by means of the immunoSEQ Assay, a bias-controlled multiplex PCR. The authors' analysis ran thus. The number of nucleated cells in each sample was estimated from the amplification of reference gene primers within the assay. Sequence reads were collapsed and filtered to measure the absolute abundance of every unique TCRbeta CDR3 rearrangement. For each sample, productive Simpson clonality was calculated as the square root of Simpson's diversity index over productive rearrangements. TCRdb mirrors the immuneACCESS table, restricted to in-frame sequences. Some clones are absent from its copies; in checked studies, under half trace to an unresolved V gene, and the reason for the others is unknown. V and J calls plus clone size are reproduced from that table; the DNA served to infer D and trimming. The sample contains about 110,000 clones, about 75% of them found a single time. Roughly 17% of the sample rests with the top ten.

Each collaborating institution followed its own protocols to collect whole blood in K2EDTA tubes. For TCRbeta analysis, collaborators shipped samples in one of three forms: frozen whole blood, isolated PBMCs, or DNA extracted from either of those sample types. A word on this clone: Its antigen target is currently unknown. The input lacks base qualities; no much larger clone sits a single base away.

From the germline V gene (reference sequence), CDR1 is SEHNR and CDR2 is FQNEAQ. V loses 3 bases, J loses 0 bases, and the germline ends lie 9 bases apart. The CDR3, cysteine through phenylalanine, is 15 amino acids long. Only the CDR3 DNA stays, 45 bases, in frame from base 1. The sequenced sample was peripheral blood. The rearrangement combines TRBV7-9 with TRBJ1-3; the D gene remains uncertain. The clonotype comes from an elderly woman with active or convalescent COVID-19. CDR3 sequence: CASSLSGGSGNTIYF. Here is the DNA: TGTGCCAGCAGCTTGTCGGGAGGCTCTGGAAACACCATATATTTT.